The clone carrying this TCR beta chain was observed once. TCRdb keeps only in-frame clones here, not all; method: immunoSEQ multiplex PCR. The table records tens of thousands of clones, more than 85% of them present only once. V was pared by 3 bases and J by 6 bases, with 9 bases between. Germline-derived CDR1 and CDR2 are SGHNT and YENEEA. The CDR3 runs to 14 residues. The data were obtained in a study of T cell changes during pregnancy in multiple sclerosis. The sequence was obtained from a female donor with multiple sclerosis, enrolled in a pregnancy study. The gene calls are TRBV11-3 and TRBJ1-6; D may be TRBD1 (6 bases). The source material was peripheral blood, sampled in the first trimester of pregnancy. The chain's CDR3 is CASSFGQINSPLHF. CDR3 sequence (DNA): TGTGCCAGCAGCTTCGGACAGATTAATTCACCCCTCCACTTT.